This T cell receptor (beta chain) appears in the sequencing data of a study of cytomegalovirus exposure and HLA in healthy donors. The CDR3 has 15 residues. The junction had 6 bases not matched to a gene; V was cut back by 4 bases and J by 2 bases. In germline, CDR1 is SGHRS, CDR2 YFSETQ. As for this clone: The antigen is unknown.

Study-level points and caveats: Presence/absence analyses rested on an assumption that sequencing depth was roughly uniform across donors. Donors belonging to an Asian-associated ancestry cluster reportedly showed fewer N-insertions in productive TCRs than the approximately 670-donor mean, according to what a later analysis found. When analyzed later, a missense DCLRE1C variant was found to be linked to TCR beta V- and J-gene trimming.

13 Jbeta primers and 60 Vbeta primers were used for the PCR. Sequencing was performed with immunoSEQ multiplex PCR; in TCRdb, only in-frame clones are kept and a portion is missing. The data contain about 170,000 clones, about four fifths of them seen just once; the ten biggest clones take up 0.75% to 0.9%. Sample: PBMCs. V is TRBV5-1 and J is TRBJ2-1, with 7 positions matching TRBD1. This clonotype originated in a woman aged 18-29 years in good health and CMV-seronegative. CDR3 DNA: TGCGCCAGCAGCATGACAGGGCAAACCTACAATGAGCAGTTCTTC. Translated: CASSMTGQTYNEQFF.